This TCR beta chain is drawn from a study of blood T cell repertoires in COVID-19. Turning to the study itself: The United States, Italy and Spain supplied acute and convalescent COVID-19 samples. T cells, B-cell-depleted T cells, or PBMCs provided the cDNA or gDNA that served as material.

In Seattle, patients joined the study during active infection and were tracked longitudinally. In the original analysis: Amplification of reference gene primers provided the estimated nucleated cell counts. TCRdb's copy holds only in-frame clones and misses some; the assay was immunoSEQ multiplex PCR. V, J and clone size were drawn from that table, and D and trimming were deduced from the DNA. Among approximately 320,000 clones listed, about 90% were seen once. The CDR3 is made up of 14 amino acids. V lost 5 bases, J lost 2 bases, and 3 bases stayed unmatched. Germline CDR1 LNHDA, CDR2 SQIVND (reference sequence).

The receptor's source is a woman aged 25 to 39 with COVID-19, enrolled during active disease. Material for sequencing was peripheral blood. This chain connects TRBV19 to TRBJ1-5, with 7 bases aligning to TRBD1. CDR3 sequence reads: CASSGQGGNQPQHF. The CDR3 DNA follows: TGTGCCAGTAGTGGGCAGGGGGGCAATCAGCCCCAGCATTTT.